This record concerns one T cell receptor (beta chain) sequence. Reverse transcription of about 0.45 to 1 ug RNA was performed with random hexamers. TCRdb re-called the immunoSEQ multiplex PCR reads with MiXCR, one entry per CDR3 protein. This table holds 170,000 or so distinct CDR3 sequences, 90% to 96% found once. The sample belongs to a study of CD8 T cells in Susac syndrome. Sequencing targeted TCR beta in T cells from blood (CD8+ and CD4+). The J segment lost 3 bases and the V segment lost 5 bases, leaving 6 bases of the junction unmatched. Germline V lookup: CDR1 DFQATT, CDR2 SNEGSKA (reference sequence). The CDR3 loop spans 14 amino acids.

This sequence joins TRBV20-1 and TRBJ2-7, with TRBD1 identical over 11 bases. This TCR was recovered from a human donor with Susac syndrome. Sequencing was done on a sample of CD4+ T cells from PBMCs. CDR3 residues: CSAYRDRGDYEQYF. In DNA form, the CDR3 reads TGCAGTGCTTACCGGGACAGGGGGGACTACGAGCAGTACTTC.